This TCR beta chain was sequenced in a study of shared clonotypes between healthy human individuals. Data came from immunoSEQ multiplex PCR; TCRdb stores just in-frame clones and leaves some out. The sample lists hundreds of thousands of clones, 90% to 97% occurring once. This CDR3 comprises 16 residues. The germline CDR1 and CDR2 sequences are SGHRS and YFSETQ. Trimming took 0 bases from V and 1 from J, leaving 11 bases between them. Positively selected for CCR7, the CD45RO-negative cells used as naive CD8 cells excluded terminally differentiated effector memory CD45RA+ cells. The specimen was naive CD8+ T cells sorted from blood. The sequence came from a young man in good health. The rearrangement uses TRBV5-1 and TRBJ1-5, with D hard to call. CDR3 in DNA: TGCGCCAGCAGCTTGGTTCCCGGGGTGAGCAATCAGCCCCAGCATTTT. Translating it yields CASSLVPGVSNQPQHF.